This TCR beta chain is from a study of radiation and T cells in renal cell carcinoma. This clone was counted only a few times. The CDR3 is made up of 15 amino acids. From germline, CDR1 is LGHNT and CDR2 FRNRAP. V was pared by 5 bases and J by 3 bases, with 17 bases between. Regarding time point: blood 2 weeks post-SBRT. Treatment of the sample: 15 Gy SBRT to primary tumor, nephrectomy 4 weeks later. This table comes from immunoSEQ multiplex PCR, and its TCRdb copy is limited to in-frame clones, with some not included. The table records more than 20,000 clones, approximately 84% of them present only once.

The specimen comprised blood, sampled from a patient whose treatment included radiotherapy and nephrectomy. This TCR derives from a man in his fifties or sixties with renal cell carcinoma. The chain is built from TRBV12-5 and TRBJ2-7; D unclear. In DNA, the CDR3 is TGTGCTAGTGGTACTCTAGGTCCACTTAACTACGAGCAGTACTTC. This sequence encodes CASGTLGPLNYEQYF.